The 13 T cell receptor beta chains below come from one sample, sequenced in a study of blood T cell repertoires in COVID-19. Repertoires were generated with immunoSEQ multiplex PCR, while TCRdb's copy carries only in-frame clones and drops some. The sample yields roughly 160,000 clones, roughly 87% seen once. Sequenced input: PBMCs or T cells enriched from blood (not recorded which). The receptors were sampled from a woman between 45 and 60 years old who had recovered from COVID-19.

This chain joins TRBV7-3 and TRBJ2-1; TRBD2 matches 10 bases. Germline loops: CDR1 SGHTA, CDR2 FQGTGA. V trimming: 5 bases; J trimming: 9 bases; junction bases outside the gene matches: 10. The length of the CDR3 is 15 residues. DNA of the CDR3: TGTGCCAGCAGCCTACTAGCGGGAAGGCTCAGTGAGCAGTTCTTC. Translated, it gives CASSLLAGRLSEQFF.

This chain links TRBV5-1 with TRBJ2-4, with 14 bases aligning to TRBD2. V dropped 2 bases and J dropped 8; count of bases not matched to a gene: 6. The CDR3 consists of 16 residues. CDR1 and CDR2 from the germline V gene are SGHRS and YFSETQ. The CDR3 sequence is CASSFGTSGSGDIQYF. CDR3 in DNA: TGCGCCAGCAGCTTTGGGACTAGCGGGAGTGGGGACATTCAGTACTTC. Full variable domain (outside the CDR3, taken from reference TRBV5-1 and TRBJ2-4): KAGVTQTPRYLIKTRGQQVTLSCSPISGHRSVSWYQQTPGQGLQFLFEYFSETQRNKGNFPGRFSGRQFSNSRSEMNVSTLELGDSALYLCASSFGTSGSGDIQYFGAGTRLSVL.

The chain combines TRBV24-1 with TRBJ2-1; the match to TRBD1 covers 9 bases. Germline CDR1 and CDR2: KGHDR and SFDVKD. V dropped 6 bases and J dropped 9; count of bases not matched to a gene: 11. The CDR3 has 15 residues. CDR3: CATSRTGALNGEQFF. The CDR3 DNA follows: TGTGCCACCAGTCGGACAGGGGCCCTAAACGGTGAGCAGTTCTTC.

The genes are TRBV11-2 and TRBJ2-5; TRBD2 matches 9 bases. Trimming took 5 bases from V and 4 from J; bases not matched to a gene: 11. This CDR3 contains 16 residues. Germline V gene data show CDR1 as SGHAT and CDR2 as FQNNGV. The CDR3 DNA is TGTGCCAGCAGCGGGGCGGGAGGGCGTTTCGGAGAGACCCAGTACTTC. Amino acids: CASSGAGGRFGETQYF.

The chain joins TRBV12-3 or TRBV12-4 to TRBJ2-2; the match to TRBD1 covers 9 bases. Trimming took 8 bases from V and 4 from J; bases not matched to a gene: 2. This CDR3 is 13 amino acids long. The CDR3 is CASGTGSTGELFF. The DNA of the CDR3 is TGTGCCAGCGGGACAGGGAGCACCGGGGAGCTGTTTTTT.

CDR3 loop: CASSLRRGNTEAFF. The CDR3 coding sequence is TGCGCCAGCAGCTTGAGAAGGGGTAACACTGAAGCTTTCTTT. The genes are TRBV5-1 and TRBJ1-1, with a possible D match to TRBD1 (5 bases). The CDR3 loop spans 14 amino acids. The germline gives CDR1 SGHRS, CDR2 YFSETQ. Trimming cost V 1 base and J 2 bases, with 9 bases left between them.

The CDR3 bases are TGTGCCAGCAGCCCCAACAGGGGGCCAGCTGGAAACACCATATATTTT. It encodes CASSPNRGPAGNTIYF. The chain recombines TRBV28 with TRBJ1-3; 9 nucleotides align to TRBD1. V gave up 6 bases and J gave up 2 bases; unmatched junction bases: 8. Germline CDR1 is MDHEN and CDR2 is SYDVKM. The CDR3 sequence is 16 residues long.

The chain joins TRBV27 to TRBJ2-7; D possibly corresponds to TRBD2 (5 bases). The CDR3 extends over 13 amino acids. Germline assignment: CDR1 MNHEY and CDR2 SMNVEV (reference sequence). The germline V and J ends were trimmed by 3 bases and 1 base, with 7 bases remaining between them. The CDR3 reads CASSFGESYEQYF. The CDR3 region has the DNA TGTGCCAGCAGTTTTGGGGAGTCCTACGAGCAGTACTTC.

About this clone itself: The sample carries other DNA sequences with the same CDR3. The rearrangement joins TRBV5-1 to TRBJ1-1; 8 bases are shared with TRBD1. Germline V gene lookup returns CDR1 SGHRS and CDR2 YFSETQ. This CDR3 comprises 14 residues. Germline trimming cut 1 base from V and 2 bases from J; bases unmatched to any gene: 1. The CDR3 nucleotides are TGCGCCAGCAGCTTGTCAGGGGGCAACACTGAAGCTTTCTTT. Amino acids: CASSLSGGNTEAFF.

This chain connects TRBV5-4 to TRBJ1-1; D is perhaps TRBD1 (6 bases). The CDR3 loop spans 13 amino acids. The germline V gene encodes CDR1 SGHNT and CDR2 YYREEE (reference sequence). V shed 0 bases and J shed 10 bases, with 13 bases lying between them. CDR3 coding DNA: TGTGCCAGCAGCTTGGACAGGGTCCTGGGAGCTTTCTTT. It specifies CASSLDRVLGAFF.

The genes are TRBV27 and TRBJ2-5; 8 bases agree with TRBD1. After removal of 6 bases from V and 4 bases from J, the junction contained 4 bases not matched to a gene. Germline CDR1 MNHEY, CDR2 SMNVEV (reference sequence). The CDR3 spans 13 residues. The CDR3 DNA is TGTGCCAGCAGCACAGGGGGATCAGAGACCCAGTACTTC. It yields the protein CASSTGGSETQYF.

The V call is TRBV5-6, the J call TRBJ2-2, with D possibly being TRBD2 (6 bases). This CDR3 region has 17 residues. Trimming pared 2 bases from V and 2 bases from J, leaving 16 bases between. Germline lookup yields CDR1 SGHDT and CDR2 YYEEEE. The CDR3 spells CASSFARDFPNTGELFF. The CDR3 nucleotides are TGTGCCAGCAGCTTCGCCCGGGACTTCCCAAACACCGGGGAGCTGTTTTTT.

The chain joins TRBV12-2 to TRBJ2-3; TRBD1 is the table's D call and was not checked against the DNA. TRBV12-2 is a pseudogene locus. This CDR3 has 17 residues. CDR3: CASRPSIGTVITDTQYF. The CDR3 DNA sequence: TGTGCAAGTCGCCCCAGTATCGGGACAGTGATCACAGATACGCAGTATTTT.